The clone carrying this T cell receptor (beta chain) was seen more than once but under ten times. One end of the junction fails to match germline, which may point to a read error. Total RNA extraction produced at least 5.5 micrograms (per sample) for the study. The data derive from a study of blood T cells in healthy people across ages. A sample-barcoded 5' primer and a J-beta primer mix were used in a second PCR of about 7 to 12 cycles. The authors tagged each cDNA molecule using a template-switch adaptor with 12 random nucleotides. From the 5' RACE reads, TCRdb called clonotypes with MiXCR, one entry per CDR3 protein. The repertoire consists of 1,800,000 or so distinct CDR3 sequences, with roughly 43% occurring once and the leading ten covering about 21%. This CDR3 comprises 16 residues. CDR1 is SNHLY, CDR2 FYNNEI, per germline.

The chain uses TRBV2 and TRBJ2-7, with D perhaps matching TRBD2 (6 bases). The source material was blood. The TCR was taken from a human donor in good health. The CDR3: CASSDAGGALFYKQYF. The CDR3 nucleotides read TGTGCCAGCAGTGACGCAGGAGGGGCCCTTTTCTACAAGCAGTACTTC.